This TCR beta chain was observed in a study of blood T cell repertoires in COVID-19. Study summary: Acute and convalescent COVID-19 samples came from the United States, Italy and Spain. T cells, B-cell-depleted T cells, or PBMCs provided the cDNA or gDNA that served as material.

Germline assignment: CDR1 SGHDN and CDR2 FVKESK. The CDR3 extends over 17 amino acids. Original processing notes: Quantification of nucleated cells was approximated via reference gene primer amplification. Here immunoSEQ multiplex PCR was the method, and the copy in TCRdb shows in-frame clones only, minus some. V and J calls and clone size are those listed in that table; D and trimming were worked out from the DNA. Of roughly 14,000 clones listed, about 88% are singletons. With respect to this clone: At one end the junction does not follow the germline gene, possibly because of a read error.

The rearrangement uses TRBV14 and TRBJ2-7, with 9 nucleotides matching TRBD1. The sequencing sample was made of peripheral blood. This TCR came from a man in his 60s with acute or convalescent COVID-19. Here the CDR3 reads CASSPGTGRPESFEQYF. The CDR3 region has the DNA TGTGCCAGCAGCCCTGGGACAGGGAGGCCTGAGTCCTTCGAGCAGTACTTC. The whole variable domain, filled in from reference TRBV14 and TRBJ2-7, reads EAGVTQFPSHSVIEKGQTVTLRCDPISGHDNLYWYRRVMGKEIKFLLHFVKESKQDESGMPNNRFLAERTGGTYSTLKVQPAELEDSGVYFCASSPGTGRPESFEQYFGPGTRLTVT.